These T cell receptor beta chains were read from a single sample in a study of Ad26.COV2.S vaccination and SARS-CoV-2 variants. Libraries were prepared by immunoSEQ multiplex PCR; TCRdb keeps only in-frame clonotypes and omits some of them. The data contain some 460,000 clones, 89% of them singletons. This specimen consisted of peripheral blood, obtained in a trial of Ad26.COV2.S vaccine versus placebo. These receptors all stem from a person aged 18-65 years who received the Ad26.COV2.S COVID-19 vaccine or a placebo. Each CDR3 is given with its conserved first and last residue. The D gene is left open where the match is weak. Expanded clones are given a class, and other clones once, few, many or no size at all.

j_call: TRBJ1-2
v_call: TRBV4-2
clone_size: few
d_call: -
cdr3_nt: TGTGCCAGCAGCCAACTGTTGGCGGACAGAAATTATGGCTACACCTTC
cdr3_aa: CASSQLLADRNYGYTF

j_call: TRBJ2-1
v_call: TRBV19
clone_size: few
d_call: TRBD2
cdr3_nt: TGTGCCAGTAGTATCGCGGCGGGAGGGTTCAATGAGCAGTTCTTC
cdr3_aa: CASSIAAGGFNEQFF

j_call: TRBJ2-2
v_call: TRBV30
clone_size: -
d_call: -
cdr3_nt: TGTGCCTGGAGGGGGGCGAACACCGGGGAGCTGTTTTTT
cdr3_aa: CAWRGANTGELFF

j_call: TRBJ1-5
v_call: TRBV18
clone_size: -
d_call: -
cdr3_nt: TGTGCCAGCTCACCACCGGGCAGGGAAGCGGGTCAGCCCCAGCATTTT
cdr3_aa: CASSPPGREAGQPQHF

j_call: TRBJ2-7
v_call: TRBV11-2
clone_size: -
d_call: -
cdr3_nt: TGTGCCAGCAGCTTAGGTCGACAGGCCTACGAGCAGTACTTC
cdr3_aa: CASSLGRQAYEQYF

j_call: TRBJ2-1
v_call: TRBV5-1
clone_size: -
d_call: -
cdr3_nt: TGCGCCAGCAGCTCACTAGCTTCCCATGAGCAGTTCTTC
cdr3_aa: CASSSLASHEQFF

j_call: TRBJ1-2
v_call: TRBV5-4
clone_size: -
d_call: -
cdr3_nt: TGTGCCAGCAGCCGGGGACCGTCCGCCGGAACCAACTATGGCTACACCTTC
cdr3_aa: CASSRGPSAGTNYGYTF

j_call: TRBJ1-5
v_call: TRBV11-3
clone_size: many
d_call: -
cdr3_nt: TGTGCCAGCAGCTTAGTTTGGGGATTCAATCAGCCCCAGCATTTT
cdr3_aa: CASSLVWGFNQPQHF

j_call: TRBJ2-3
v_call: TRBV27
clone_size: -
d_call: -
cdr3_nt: TGTGCCAGCAGTTCGAAGAGACAATACAGAACTAGCACAGATACGCAGTATTTT
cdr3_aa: CASSSKRQYRTSTDTQYF

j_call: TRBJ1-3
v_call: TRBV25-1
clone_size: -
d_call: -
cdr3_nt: TGTGCCAGCAGTGAAGTCGTACCTCTCCCGCCCTCTGGAAACACCATATATTTT
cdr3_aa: CASSEVVPLPPSGNTIYF

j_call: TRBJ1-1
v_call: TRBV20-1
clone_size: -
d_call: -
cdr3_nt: TGCAGTGCGGGCAGGGTCTCTGGAGCTTTCTTT
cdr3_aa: CSAGRVSGAFF

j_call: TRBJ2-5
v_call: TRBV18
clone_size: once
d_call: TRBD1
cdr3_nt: TGTGCCAGCTCATCTTTACCGGGACAGACTCAAGAGACCCAGTACTTC
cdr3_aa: CASSSLPGQTQETQYF

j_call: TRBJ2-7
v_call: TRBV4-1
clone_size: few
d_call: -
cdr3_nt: TGCGCCAGCAGCCAAGATGGACAGTTTGTCTACGAGCAGTACTTC
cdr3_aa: CASSQDGQFVYEQYF

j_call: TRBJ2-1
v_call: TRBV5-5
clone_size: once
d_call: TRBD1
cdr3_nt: TGTGCCAGCAGTATCACCGGGACAGTCGAGCAGTTCTTC
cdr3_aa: CASSITGTVEQFF

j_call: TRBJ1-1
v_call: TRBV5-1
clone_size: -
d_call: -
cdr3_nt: TGCGCCAGCAGCTTGGCAGGGGTGGACACTGAAGCTTTCTTT
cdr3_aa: CASSLAGVDTEAFF

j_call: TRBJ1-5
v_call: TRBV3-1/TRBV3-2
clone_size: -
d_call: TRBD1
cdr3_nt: TGTGCCAGCAGCCCCAGACAGGGGGGGCAGCCCCAGCATTTT
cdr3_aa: CASSPRQGGQPQHF

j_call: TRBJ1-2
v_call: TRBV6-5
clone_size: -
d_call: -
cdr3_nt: TGTGCCAGCAGTAAGGCTAACTATGGCTACACCTTC
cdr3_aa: CASSKANYGYTF

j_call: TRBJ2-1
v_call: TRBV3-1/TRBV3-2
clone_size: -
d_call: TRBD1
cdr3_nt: TGTGCCAGCAGCCTACCGGGACAGGGAGTACATGAGCAGTTCTTC
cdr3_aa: CASSLPGQGVHEQFF

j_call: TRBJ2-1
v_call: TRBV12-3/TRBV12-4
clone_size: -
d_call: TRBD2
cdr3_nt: TGTGCCAGCAGTTTACTCCAGCGGGGGGGGCAGTTCTTC
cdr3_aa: CASSLLQRGGQFF

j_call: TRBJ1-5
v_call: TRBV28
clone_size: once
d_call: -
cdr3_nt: TGTGCCAGCACCTTTTGGCGCCAGGATCAGCCCCAGCATTTT
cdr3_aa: CASTFWRQDQPQHF

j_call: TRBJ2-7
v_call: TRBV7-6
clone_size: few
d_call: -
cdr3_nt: TGTGCCAGCAGCTTCGGGCTAGCGAACGAGCAGTACTTC
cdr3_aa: CASSFGLANEQYF

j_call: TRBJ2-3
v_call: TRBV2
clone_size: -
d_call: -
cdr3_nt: TGTGCCAGCAGTGCCAGCACAGATACGCAGTATTTT
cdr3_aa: CASSASTDTQYF

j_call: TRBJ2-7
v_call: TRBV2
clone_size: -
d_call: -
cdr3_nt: TGTGCCGCAGTAGAGAGCTCCTACGAGCAGTACTTC
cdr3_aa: CAAVESSYEQYF

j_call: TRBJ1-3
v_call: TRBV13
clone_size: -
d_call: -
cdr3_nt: TGTGCCAGCAGCAGTACCCATCTCTCGGGAAACACCATATATTTT
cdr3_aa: CASSSTHLSGNTIYF

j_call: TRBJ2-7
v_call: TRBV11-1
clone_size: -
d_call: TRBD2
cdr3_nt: TGTGCCAGCAGCCTAAGACTAGCGGGAGGGAAAGAGCAGTACTTC
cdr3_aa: CASSLRLAGGKEQYF

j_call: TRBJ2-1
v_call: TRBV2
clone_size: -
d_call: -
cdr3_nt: TGTGCCAGCATGTTTTTGAATGAGCAGTTCTTC
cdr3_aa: CASMFLNEQFF

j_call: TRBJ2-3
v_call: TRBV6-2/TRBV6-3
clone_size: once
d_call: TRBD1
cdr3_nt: TGTGCCAGCAGTTCCGGACAGGCCAGCACAGATACGCAGTATTTT
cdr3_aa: CASSSGQASTDTQYF

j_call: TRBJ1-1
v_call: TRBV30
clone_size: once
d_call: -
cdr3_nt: TGTGCCTGGAGGGGGACACAGGGAGGTACTGAAGCTTTCTTT
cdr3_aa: CAWRGTQGGTEAFF

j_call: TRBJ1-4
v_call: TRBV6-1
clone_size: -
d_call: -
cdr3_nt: TGTGCCAGCAGTGATGAGGCGAGAAATGAAAAACTGTTTTTT
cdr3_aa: CASSDEARNEKLFF

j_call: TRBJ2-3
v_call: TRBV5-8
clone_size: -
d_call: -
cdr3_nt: TGTGCCAGCAGCTTGACCGGGAAATGGGATACGCAGTATTTT
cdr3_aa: CASSLTGKWDTQYF

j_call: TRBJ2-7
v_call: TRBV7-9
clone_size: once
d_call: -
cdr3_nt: TGTGCCGGGGTGGGAGAAGCCTCCTACGAGCAGTACTTC
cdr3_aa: CAGVGEASYEQYF

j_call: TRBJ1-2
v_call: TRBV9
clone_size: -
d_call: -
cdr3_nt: TGTGCCAGCAGCTTCCAGGGGTATGGCTACACCTTC
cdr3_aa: CASSFQGYGYTF

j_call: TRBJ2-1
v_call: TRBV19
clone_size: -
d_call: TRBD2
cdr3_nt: TGTGCCAGTAGCCTGAAGTTTAGCGGGGCTCTTTACAATGAGCAGTTCTTC
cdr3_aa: CASSLKFSGALYNEQFF

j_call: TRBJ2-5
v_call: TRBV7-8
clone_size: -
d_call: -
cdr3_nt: TGTGCCAGCACCCCGAAGATTGCTGGGACCGACCAAGAGACCCAGTACTTC
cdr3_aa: CASTPKIAGTDQETQYF

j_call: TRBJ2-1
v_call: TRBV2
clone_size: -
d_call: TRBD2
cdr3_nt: TGTGCCAGCAGTACCACTAGCGGGAGTTTCAGCGAGCAGTTCTTC
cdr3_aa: CASSTTSGSFSEQFF

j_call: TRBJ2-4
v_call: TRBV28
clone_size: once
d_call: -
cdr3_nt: TGTGCCAGCAGTTTAAGGGGGGAAAGCATTCAGTACTTC
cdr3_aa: CASSLRGESIQYF

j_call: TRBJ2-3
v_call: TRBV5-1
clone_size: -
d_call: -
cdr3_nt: TGCGCCAGCAGCTTGGGGGTTAGCGGTACCACAGATACGCAGTATTTT
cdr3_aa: CASSLGVSGTTDTQYF

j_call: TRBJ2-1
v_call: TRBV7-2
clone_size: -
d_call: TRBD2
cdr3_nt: TGTGCCAGCAGCTTAGGGGTGGGGGCTAGCGGGAGCTCCTACAATGAGCAGTTCTTC
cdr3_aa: CASSLGVGASGSSYNEQFF

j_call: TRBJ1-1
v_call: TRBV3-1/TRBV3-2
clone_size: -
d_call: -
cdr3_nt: TGTGCCAGCAGCCAATACAGGGAGAGGAGCGGAGCTTTCTTT
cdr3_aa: CASSQYRERSGAFF

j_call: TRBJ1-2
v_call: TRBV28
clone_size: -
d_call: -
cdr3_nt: TGTGCCAGCAGCCCAGTGCCCTCCTATGGCTACACCTTC
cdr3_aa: CASSPVPSYGYTF

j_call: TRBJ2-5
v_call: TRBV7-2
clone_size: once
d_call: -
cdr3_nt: TGTGCCAGCAGTCGACTAGGCAGAGAGACCCAGTACTTC
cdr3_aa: CASSRLGRETQYF

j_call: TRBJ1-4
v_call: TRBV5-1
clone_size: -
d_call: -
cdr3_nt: TGCGCCAGCAGGCCCGGGACACCGATAGAAAAACTGTTTTTT
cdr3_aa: CASRPGTPIEKLFF

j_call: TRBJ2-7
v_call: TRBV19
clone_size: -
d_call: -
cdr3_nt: TGTGCCAGTAGTCCTGATTGGGGCACAGGCCGCTCCTACGAGCAGTACTTC
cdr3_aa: CASSPDWGTGRSYEQYF

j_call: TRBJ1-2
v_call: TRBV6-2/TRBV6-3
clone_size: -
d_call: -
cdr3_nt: TGTGCCAGCAGTTACAGGGTCAACTATGGCTACACCTTC
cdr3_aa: CASSYRVNYGYTF

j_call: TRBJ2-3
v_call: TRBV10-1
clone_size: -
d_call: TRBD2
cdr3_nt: TGCGCCAGCATATCCCCTAGGACTAGCGGGGGGGCCGGTGTAGATACGCAGTATTTT
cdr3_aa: CASISPRTSGGAGVDTQYF

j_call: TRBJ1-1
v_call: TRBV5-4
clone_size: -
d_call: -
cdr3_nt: TGTGCCAGCAGCTTGGACGTATTGAACACTGAAGCTTTCTTT
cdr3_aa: CASSLDVLNTEAFF

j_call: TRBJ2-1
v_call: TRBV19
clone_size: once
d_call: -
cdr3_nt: TGTGCCAGTACACGGACAGTACAGGGCAGCCGGCCCAATGAGCAGTTCTTC
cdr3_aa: CASTRTVQGSRPNEQFF

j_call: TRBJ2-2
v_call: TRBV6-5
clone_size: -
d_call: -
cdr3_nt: TGTGCCACCAGAGGGCTCCCGTTGAACACCGGGGAGCTGTTTTTT
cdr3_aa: CATRGLPLNTGELFF

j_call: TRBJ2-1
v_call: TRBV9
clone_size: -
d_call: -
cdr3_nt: TGTGCCAGCAGCGTAGAATTAGGGGTCTACAATGAGCAGTTCTTC
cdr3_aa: CASSVELGVYNEQFF